These 21 T cell receptor beta chains originate from one sample sequenced in a study of T cell changes during pregnancy in multiple sclerosis. The table came from immunoSEQ multiplex PCR; TCRdb's copy has only in-frame clones and leaves some out. The sample has 39,000 or so clones, 90% seen once. Sequences were derived from CD8+ T cells from peripheral blood mononuclear cells, sampled in the first trimester of pregnancy. These receptors were taken from a female donor with multiple sclerosis, enrolled in a pregnancy study.

In nucleotides, the CDR3 is TGCAGCGTTGAAGCACCCGACAGGGGGCGTACAGATACGCAGTATTTT. Translating it yields CSVEAPDRGRTDTQYF. V usage is TRBV29-1 and J usage is TRBJ2-3, with 10 bases lining up with TRBD1. Germline V gives CDR1 SQVTM, CDR2 ANQGSEA. V lost 1 base, J lost 3 bases, and 7 bases stayed unmatched. This CDR3 contains 16 residues.

The chain recombines TRBV4-3 with TRBJ1-6; no firm D call. The CDR3 is 16 residues long. Germline CDR1 is LGHNA and CDR2 is YSLEER. V was pared by 6 bases and J by 0 bases, with 12 bases between. The CDR3, as DNA: TGCGCCAGCAGATTAGAGGTCAGCTCCTATAATTCACCCCTCCACTTT. Encoded protein: CASRLEVSSYNSPLHF.

The chain is built from TRBV7-6 and TRBJ2-1; 7 bases align to TRBD2. There are 14 residues in the CDR3. CDR1 is SGHVS, CDR2 FNYEAQ, per germline. J was trimmed by 7 bases and V by 1 base; bases with no gene match: 4. The CDR3 is CASSLESGINEQFF. The CDR3 nucleotides are TGTGCCAGCAGCTTAGAGAGCGGGATAAATGAGCAGTTCTTC.

The chain carries TRBV4-1 and TRBJ1-6; 7 nucleotides align to TRBD1. The CDR3 extends over 17 amino acids. Trimming cost V 1 base and J 5 bases; bases outside gene matches: 8. The germline V gene encodes CDR1 MGHRA and CDR2 YSYEKL. Here the CDR3 reads CASSQGGRQGDNSPLHF. CDR3 nucleotides: TGCGCCAGCAGCCAAGGGGGTCGACAGGGAGATAATTCACCCCTCCACTTT.

The DNA of the CDR3 is TGTGCCAGCAGCTTGCGGAACACCGGGGAGCTGTTTTTT. Its translation: CASSLRNTGELFF. The V and J genes are TRBV7-7 and TRBJ2-2, with D hard to call. Germline V lookup: CDR1 SSHAT, CDR2 FNYEAQ (reference sequence). The CDR3 covers 13 residues. V dropped 3 bases and J dropped 1 base, with 3 bases sitting between them. Filled out from reference TRBV7-7 and TRBJ2-2, the complete variable domain reads GAGVSQSPRYKVTKRGQDVTLRCDPISSHATLYWYQQALGQGPEFLTYFNYEAQPDKSGLPSDRFSAERPEGSISTLTIQRTEQRDSAMYRCASSLRNTGELFFGEGSRLTVL.

This chain joins TRBV27 and TRBJ2-1; TRBD2 aligns across 8 bases. Trimming at V came to 6 bases and at J to 3 bases, leaving 4 bases not matched to a gene. The CDR3 has 14 amino acids. Germline assignment: CDR1 MNHEY and CDR2 SMNVEV (reference sequence). CDR3 bases: TGTGCCAGCAGGAACGGGGGGGACTACAATGAGCAGTTCTTC. Amino acids: CASRNGGDYNEQFF.

The chain has TRBV5-1 and TRBJ2-5; a possible D gene is TRBD2 (6 bases). V lost 3 bases to trimming and J lost 7 bases, with 22 bases between them. The germline gives CDR1 SGHRS, CDR2 YFSETQ. This CDR3 contains 16 residues. CDR3 nucleotides: TGCGCCAGCAGCTCGCCCTCGCCCACCAGGCGGGGGACCCAGTACTTC. Protein product: CASSSPSPTRRGTQYF. Full variable domain (remainder filled in from reference TRBV5-1 and TRBJ2-5): KAGVTQTPRYLIKTRGQQVTLSCSPISGHRSVSWYQQTPGQGLQFLFEYFSETQRNKGNFPGRFSGRQFSNSRSEMNVSTLELGDSALYLCASSSPSPTRRGTQYFGPGTRLLVL.

This rearrangement joins TRBV6-5 to TRBJ1-1; a possible D gene is TRBD1 (5 bases). Germline V gene data show CDR1 as MNHEY and CDR2 as SVGAGI. V lost 0 bases to trimming and J lost 2 bases, with 10 bases between them. This CDR3 contains 15 residues. The CDR3 nucleotides read TGTGCCAGCAGTTACTCCCGGGGGGGTAACACTGAAGCTTTCTTT. This translates into CASSYSRGGNTEAFF.

The genes are TRBV9 and TRBJ2-1, with 12 nucleotides matching TRBD2. Germline CDR1 SGDLS, CDR2 YYNGEE. The CDR3 extends over 14 amino acids. V gave up 4 bases and J gave up 9 bases; unmatched junction bases: 5. CDR3: CASSPSGGAGEQFF. CDR3 nucleotides: TGTGCCAGCAGCCCTAGCGGGGGGGCCGGTGAGCAGTTCTTC.

This chain joins TRBV7-6 and TRBJ1-3; 9 bases are a match to TRBD1. The trim removed 0 bases at V and 3 bases at J, leaving 12 bases unmatched. Germline values: CDR1 SGHVS, CDR2 FNYEAQ. CDR3 length: 19 amino acids. CDR3 coding DNA: TGTGCCAGCAGCTTAGCCCCCCTGGGACAGGGAAAATATGGAAACACCATATATTTT. Amino acids: CASSLAPLGQGKYGNTIYF.

The CDR3 sequence is CASSQVQGSTEAFF. CDR3 bases: TGTGCCAGCAGCCAGGTGCAGGGGTCGACTGAAGCTTTCTTT. The gene calls are TRBV14 and TRBJ1-1; TRBD1 is a possible D gene (6 bases). This CDR3 contains 14 residues. V was shortened by 3 bases and J by 5 bases, with 13 bases between the two germline ends. CDR1 is SGHDN and CDR2 is FVKESK in the germline V gene.

A single count supports this clone. CDR3 nucleotides: TGTGCCAGCAGCTACACACAGGGTTCGAACTATGGCTACACCTTC. It specifies CASSYTQGSNYGYTF. The chain carries TRBV7-8 and TRBJ1-2, with TRBD1 as a possible D gene (6 bases). Trimming removed 4 bases from V and 2 bases from J, with 14 bases in between. This CDR3 region has 15 residues. Germline V gene sequence: CDR1 SGHVS, CDR2 FQNEAQ.

This clone was found a few times. The chain joins TRBV4-2 to TRBJ1-3; TRBD1 is a possible D gene (5 bases). Deletions cut 6 bases from V and 4 bases from J, with 10 bases between. The CDR3 has 13 residues. Germline-derived CDR1 and CDR2 are LGHNA and YNFKEQ. CDR3 in DNA: TGTGCCAGCAGTACGACAGAGGGAAACACCATATATTTT. Protein product: CASSTTEGNTIYF.

This clone was seen a few times. The chain uses TRBV19 and TRBJ1-5, with TRBD1 as a possible D gene (6 bases). Deletions cut 7 bases from V and 4 bases from J, with 14 bases between. Germline V gene lookup returns CDR1 LNHDA and CDR2 SQIVND (reference sequence). The CDR3 runs to 14 residues. CDR3 residues: CASTLYQGNQPQHF. The CDR3 DNA is TGTGCCAGTACCCTTTACCAGGGGAATCAGCCCCAGCATTTT.

The V and J genes are TRBV6-1 and TRBJ1-5; 7 nucleotides align to TRBD1. The germline gives CDR1 MNHNS, CDR2 SASEGT. J gave up 7 bases and V 3 bases, and 9 bases lay outside the gene matches. CDR3 length equals 15 residues. As DNA, the CDR3 is TGTGCCAGCAGTGATTCTGACAGGGAAGACCAGCCCCAGCATTTT. Amino acid sequence: CASSDSDREDQPQHF.

This clone has only a few counts. The chain links TRBV15 to TRBJ2-3; D possibly corresponds to TRBD2 (5 bases). The CDR3 extends over 15 amino acids. Per germline, CDR1 LNHNV and CDR2 YYDKDF (reference sequence). The V and J ends lost 5 bases and 1 base respectively, with 13 bases between them. CDR3 sequence (DNA): TGTGCCACCAGCGCTAGTATGGGAGGCACAGATACGCAGTATTTT. Residues: CATSASMGGTDTQYF.

The chain employs TRBV4-2 and TRBJ2-5, with D perhaps matching TRBD2 (7 bases). V dropped 0 bases and J dropped 5 bases, with 13 bases sitting between them. The germline gives CDR1 LGHNA, CDR2 YNFKEQ. The CDR3 length is 15 residues. CDR3 DNA: TGTGCCAGCAGCCAAGAAGGGGGGGCCAAGGAGACCCAGTACTTC. The encoded protein is CASSQEGGAKETQYF.

The chain couples TRBV23-1 to TRBJ2-7, with a tentative D call TRBD1 (5 bases). TRBV23-1 falls under the ORF class, with uncertain function. The V gene lost 0 bases and the J gene lost 4 bases, with 10 bases spanning the gap. CDR3 length equals 14 residues. The CDR3 coding sequence is TGCGCCAGCAGTCAATCGGGGCAGCTTTACGAGCAGTACTTC. It specifies CASSQSGQLYEQYF.

This clone appeared a few times. The V and J genes are TRBV7-9 and TRBJ2-1; D perhaps matches TRBD1 (6 bases). CDR3 length equals 13 residues. The V gene lost 5 bases and the J gene lost 7 bases, with 12 bases spanning the gap. Germline values: CDR1 SEHNR, CDR2 FQNEAQ (reference sequence). The CDR3 region is CASSTRDMNEQFF. CDR3 coding DNA: TGTGCCAGCAGCACTCGGGACATGAATGAGCAGTTCTTC. Together with reference TRBV7-9 and TRBJ2-1, the CDR3 gives the full variable domain: DTGVSQNPRHKITKRGQNVTFRCDPISEHNRLYWYRQTLGQGPEFLTYFQNEAQLEKSRLLSDRFSAERPKGSFSTLEIQRTEQGDSAMYLCASSTRDMNEQFFGPGTRLTVL.

The V gene is TRBV19, the J gene TRBJ2-7; a possible D gene is TRBD1 (6 bases). This CDR3 region has 13 residues. CDR1 is LNHDA, CDR2 SQIVND, per germline (reference sequence). The V and J ends lost 3 bases and 3 bases respectively, with 9 bases between them. In DNA, the CDR3 is TGTGCCAGTAGTATTTCGGACAGCTACGAGCAGTACTTC. This encodes CASSISDSYEQYF.

This clone showed up just once. V is TRBV7-6 and J is TRBJ2-1, with 9 nucleotides matching TRBD1. Germline V gene data show CDR1 as SGHVS and CDR2 as FNYEAQ. The junction had 6 bases not matched to a gene; V was cut back by 4 bases and J by 2 bases. The CDR3 is 16 residues long. Here the CDR3 DNA reads TGTGCCAGCAGCTCCTCCGACAGGGGGACCTACAATGAGCAGTTCTTC. Protein product: CASSSSDRGTYNEQFF.